This TCR beta chain is drawn from a study of OX40 agonist ivuxolimab in advanced cancers. Study context: Patients were dosed with the agonistic anti-OX40 (CD134) antibody ivuxolimab.

Sequencing was performed with immunoSEQ multiplex PCR; in TCRdb, only in-frame clones are kept and a portion is missing. This table has tens of thousands of clones, over 75% appearing once. V lost 1 base, J lost 3 bases, and 4 bases lay in between. Per germline, CDR1 LGHNA and CDR2 YSLEER. The CDR3 consists of 13 residues. Material: CD4+ or CD8+ T cells sorted from blood, obtained in a trial of the OX40 agonist ivuxolimab. The source of this sequence is an adult with an advanced solid tumor such as melanoma, head and neck, liver or kidney cancer. The chain recombines TRBV4-3 with TRBJ2-1; no firm D call. The CDR3 nucleotides read TGCGCCAGCAGCCAAGGAATCTACAATGAGCAGTTCTTC. Its protein is CASSQGIYNEQFF.